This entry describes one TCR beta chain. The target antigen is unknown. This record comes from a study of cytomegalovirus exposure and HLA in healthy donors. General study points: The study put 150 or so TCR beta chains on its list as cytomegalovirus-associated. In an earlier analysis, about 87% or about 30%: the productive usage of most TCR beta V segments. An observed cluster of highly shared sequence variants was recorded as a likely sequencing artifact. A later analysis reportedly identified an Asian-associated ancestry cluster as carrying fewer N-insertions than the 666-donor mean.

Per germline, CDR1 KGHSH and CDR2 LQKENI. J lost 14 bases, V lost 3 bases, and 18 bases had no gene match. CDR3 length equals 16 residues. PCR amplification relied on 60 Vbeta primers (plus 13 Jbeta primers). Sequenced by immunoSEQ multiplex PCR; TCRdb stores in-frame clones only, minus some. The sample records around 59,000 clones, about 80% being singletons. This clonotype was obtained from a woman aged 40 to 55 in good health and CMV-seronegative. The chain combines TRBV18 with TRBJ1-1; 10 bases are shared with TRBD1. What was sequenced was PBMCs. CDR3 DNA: TGTGCCAGCTCACCCTCCGCCGGGACAGGGGCGCCGAAAGGATTCTTT. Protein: CASSPSAGTGAPKGFF.